The clone carrying this T cell receptor (beta chain) was seen only once. Per germline, CDR1 LNHNV and CDR2 YYDKDF (reference sequence). V was trimmed by 6 bases and J by 5 bases, leaving 8 bases between them. The CDR3 runs 12 residues. The data stem from a study of blood T cell repertoires in COVID-19. Everyone who took part was roughly 18 to 90 years old, and they came from 20 to 25 US areas. Clinical history as reported by participants underpinned cohort assignment. Under the authors' procedure: Amplification of reference gene primers was used by the study to estimate nucleated cell counts. Profiling relied on immunoSEQ multiplex PCR, and the TCRdb table lists in-frame clones only, not all of them. The V and J calls and the clone size are those of that table, but D and trimming were determined from the DNA. This table has about 240,000 clones, around 89% appearing once.

The TCR originated in a man aged 40-49 years who had recovered from COVID-19. This chain joins TRBV15 and TRBJ2-1; D ambiguous. The sample was PBMCs or T cells enriched from blood (not recorded which). The DNA for the CDR3 is TGTGCCACCAGTAAGCTCGACAATGAGCAGTTCTTC. Translation gives CATSKLDNEQFF. The variable domain in full, with the rest retrieved from reference TRBV15 and TRBJ2-1, is DAMVIQNPRYQVTQFGKPVTLSCSQTLNHNVMYWYQQKSSQAPKLLFHYYDKDFNNEADTPDNFQSRRPNTSFCFLDIRSPGLGDTAMYLCATSKLDNEQFFGPGTRLTVL.